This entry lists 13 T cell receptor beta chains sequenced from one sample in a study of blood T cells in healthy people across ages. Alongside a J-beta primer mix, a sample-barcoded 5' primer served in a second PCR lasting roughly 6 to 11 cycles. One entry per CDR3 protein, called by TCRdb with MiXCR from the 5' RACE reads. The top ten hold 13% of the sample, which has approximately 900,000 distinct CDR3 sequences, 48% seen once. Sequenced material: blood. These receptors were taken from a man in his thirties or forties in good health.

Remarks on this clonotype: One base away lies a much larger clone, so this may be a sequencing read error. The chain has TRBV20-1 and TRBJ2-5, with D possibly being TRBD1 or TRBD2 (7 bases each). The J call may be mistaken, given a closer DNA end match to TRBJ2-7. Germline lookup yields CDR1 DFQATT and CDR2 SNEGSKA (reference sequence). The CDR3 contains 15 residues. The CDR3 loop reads CSARDRGDSSYEQYV. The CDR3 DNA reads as TGCAGTGCTAGAGATCGGGGGGACAGCTCCTACGAGCAGTACGTC.

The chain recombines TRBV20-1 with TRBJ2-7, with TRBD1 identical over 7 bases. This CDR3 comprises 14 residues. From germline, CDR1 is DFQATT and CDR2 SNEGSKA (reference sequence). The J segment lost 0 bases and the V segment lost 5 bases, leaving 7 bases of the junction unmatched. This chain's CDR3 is CSARKTGVSYEQYF. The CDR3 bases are TGCAGTGCTCGAAAAACAGGGGTCTCCTACGAGCAGTACTTC.

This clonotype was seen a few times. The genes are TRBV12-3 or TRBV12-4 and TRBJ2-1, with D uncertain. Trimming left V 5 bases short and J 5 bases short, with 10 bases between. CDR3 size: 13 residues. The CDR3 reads CASSPPQNNEQFF. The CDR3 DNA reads TGTGCCAGCAGTCCCCCCCAAAACAATGAGCAGTTCTTC.

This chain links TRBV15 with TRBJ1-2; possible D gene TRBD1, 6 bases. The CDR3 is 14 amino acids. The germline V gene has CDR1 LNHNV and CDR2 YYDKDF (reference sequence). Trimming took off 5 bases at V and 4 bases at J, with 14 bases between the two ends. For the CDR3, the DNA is TGTGCCACCAGCGTAGAGGGGGGGACCTATGGCTACACCTTC. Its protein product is CATSVEGGTYGYTF.

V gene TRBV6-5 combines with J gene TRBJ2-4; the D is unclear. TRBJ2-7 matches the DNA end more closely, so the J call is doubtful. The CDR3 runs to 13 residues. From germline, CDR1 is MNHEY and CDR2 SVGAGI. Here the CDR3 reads CASSTDGSDEQYF. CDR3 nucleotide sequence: TGTGCCAGCAGTACCGACGGGTCTGACGAGCAGTACTTC.

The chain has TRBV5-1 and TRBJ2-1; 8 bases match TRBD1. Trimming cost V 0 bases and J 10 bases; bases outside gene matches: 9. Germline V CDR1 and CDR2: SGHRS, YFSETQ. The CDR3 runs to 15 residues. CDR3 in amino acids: CASSLVQGAVGEQFF. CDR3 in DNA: TGCGCCAGCAGCTTGGTTCAGGGGGCGGTTGGGGAGCAGTTCTTC.

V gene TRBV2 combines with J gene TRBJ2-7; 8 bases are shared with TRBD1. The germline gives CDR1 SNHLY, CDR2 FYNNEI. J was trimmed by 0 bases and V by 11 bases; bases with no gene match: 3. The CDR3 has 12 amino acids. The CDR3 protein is CAGGTGSYEQYF. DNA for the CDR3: TGTGCCGGGGGGACAGGCTCCTACGAGCAGTACTTC.

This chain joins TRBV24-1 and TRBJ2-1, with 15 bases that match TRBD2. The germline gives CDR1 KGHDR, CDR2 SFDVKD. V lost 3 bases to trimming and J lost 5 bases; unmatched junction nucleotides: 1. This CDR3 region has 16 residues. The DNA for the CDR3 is TGTGCCACCAGTGATGGACTAGCGGGGGGGCACAATGAGCAGTTCTTC. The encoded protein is CATSDGLAGGHNEQFF.

The CDR3 spells CSARGAPWGTDTQYF. Written as DNA, the CDR3 is TGCAGTGCTAGAGGAGCGCCCTGGGGTACAGATACGCAGTATTTT. The chain uses TRBV20-1 and TRBJ2-3; D ambiguous. Trimming shortened V by 1 base and J by 3 bases, and 14 bases separated the two germline ends. Germline V gene lookup returns CDR1 DFQATT and CDR2 SNEGSKA (reference sequence). The CDR3 runs 15 residues.

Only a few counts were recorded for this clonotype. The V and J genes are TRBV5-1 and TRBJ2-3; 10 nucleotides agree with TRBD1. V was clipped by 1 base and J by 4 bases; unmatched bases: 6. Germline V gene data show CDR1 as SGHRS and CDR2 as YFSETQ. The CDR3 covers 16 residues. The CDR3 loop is CASSLSGTGEPDTQYF. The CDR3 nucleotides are TGCGCCAGCAGCTTGTCCGGGACAGGGGAACCAGATACGCAGTATTTT. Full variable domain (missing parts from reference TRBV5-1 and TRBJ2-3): KAGVTQTPRYLIKTRGQQVTLSCSPISGHRSVSWYQQTPGQGLQFLFEYFSETQRNKGNFPGRFSGRQFSNSRSEMNVSTLELGDSALYLCASSLSGTGEPDTQYFGPGTRLTVL.

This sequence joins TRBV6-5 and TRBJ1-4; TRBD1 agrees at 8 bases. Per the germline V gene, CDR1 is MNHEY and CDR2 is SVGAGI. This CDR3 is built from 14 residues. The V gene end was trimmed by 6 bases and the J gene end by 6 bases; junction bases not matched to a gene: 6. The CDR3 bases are TGTGCCAGCAGCAGGACAGGGAGCGATGAAAAACTGTTTTTT. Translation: CASSRTGSDEKLFF.

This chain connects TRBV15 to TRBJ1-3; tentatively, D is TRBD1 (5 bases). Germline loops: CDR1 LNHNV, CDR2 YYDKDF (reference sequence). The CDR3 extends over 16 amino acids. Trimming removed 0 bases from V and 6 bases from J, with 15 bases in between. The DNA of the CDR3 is TGTGCCACCAGCAGAGATGATCAGGGATCCGTAAACACCATATATTTT. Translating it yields CATSRDDQGSVNTIYF.

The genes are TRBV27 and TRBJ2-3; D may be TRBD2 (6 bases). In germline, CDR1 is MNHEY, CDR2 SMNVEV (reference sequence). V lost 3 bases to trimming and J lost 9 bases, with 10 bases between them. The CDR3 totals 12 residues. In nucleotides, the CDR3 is TGTGCCAGCAGTTTCGGGGGTAAAACGCAGTATTTT. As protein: CASSFGGKTQYF.